This TCR beta chain was obtained from a study of CXCR3-negative and CXCR3-positive naive CD8 T cells. Study results and limitations: CXCR3-positive naive cells carried more hydrophobic TRB CDR3s than CXCR3-negative ones.

All TRB cDNA libraries came from 5' RACE performed with UMI labels. TCRdb reprocessed the 5' RACE reads; each CDR3 protein has one entry and no DNA is given. The sample spans 85,000 to 130,000 distinct CDR3 sequences; the ten largest clones claim roughly 0.38%. The length of the CDR3 is 18 residues. As concerns this clonotype: What it recognizes is unknown.

Sequencing used naive CXCR3+ CD8+ T cells from blood. The subset is: CD45RO-CCR7+CD27+CD95- naive CD8+ T cells expressing CXCR3 (TNR3+). The chain combines TRBV12-3 or TRBV12-4 with TRBJ2-3. The receptor's source is a human donor in good health. Some clones in this sample may be carry-over from other donors' samples. The chain's CDR3 is CASSFLETWQPTTDTQYF.